The rows below give T cell receptor beta chains drawn from one sample of a study of response to subunit inactivated influenza vaccine. TCRdb re-called the RT-PCR reads with MiXCR, one entry per CDR3 protein. The table records fewer than 650,000 distinct CDR3 sequences, 10% to 15% of them present only once. The material sequenced was PBMCs from blood, taken about 40 days after vaccination. These receptors were taken from a man over 45 who received an inactivated influenza vaccine. CDR3s include the opening cysteine and the closing phenylalanine or tryptophan. D genes are given only for firm matches. Expanded clones get a size class; other rows say once, few or many, or leave the size out.

j_call: TRBJ2-1; v_call: TRBV10-3; clone_size: few; d_call: TRBD2; cdr3_aa: CAISELGLADEQFF; cdr3_nt: TGTGCCATCAGTGAGCTGGGACTAGCAGATGAGCAGTTCTTC
j_call: TRBJ2-7; v_call: TRBV18; clone_size: -; d_call: -; cdr3_aa: CASSPWGTARREQYF; cdr3_nt: TGTGCCAGCTCACCATGGGGGACGGCGAGGAGGGAGCAGTACTTC
j_call: TRBJ2-3; v_call: TRBV20-1; clone_size: -; d_call: TRBD2; cdr3_aa: CSARPSSGGIDTQYF; cdr3_nt: TGCAGTGCTAGGCCCTCCAGCGGGGGCATAGATACGCAGTATTTT
j_call: TRBJ2-7; v_call: TRBV24-1; clone_size: few; d_call: -; cdr3_aa: CATSAGVEQYF; cdr3_nt: TGTGCCACCAGTGCGGGGGTCGAGCAGTACTTC
j_call: TRBJ1-2; v_call: TRBV6-5; clone_size: -; d_call: TRBD1; cdr3_aa: CASSYVGQANYGYTF; cdr3_nt: TGTGCCAGCAGTTACGTTGGACAGGCTAACTATGGCTACACCTTC
j_call: TRBJ2-3; v_call: TRBV2; clone_size: few; d_call: TRBD2; cdr3_aa: CASSPVGRERGSTDTQYF; cdr3_nt: TGTGCCAGCAGCCCCGTGGGGCGGGAGAGGGGTAGCACAGATACGCAGTATTTT
j_call: TRBJ2-2; v_call: TRBV2; clone_size: few; d_call: TRBD1; cdr3_aa: CASRRDRNTGELFF; cdr3_nt: TGTGCCAGCAGAAGGGACAGGAACACCGGGGAGCTGTTTTTT
j_call: TRBJ2-1; v_call: TRBV15; clone_size: -; d_call: -; cdr3_aa: CATSRDQTRNNEQFF; cdr3_nt: TGTGCCACCAGCAGAGACCAAACTAGAAACAATGAGCAGTTCTTC
j_call: TRBJ2-1; v_call: TRBV7-9; clone_size: -; d_call: TRBD2; cdr3_aa: CASSLGLAGRYNEQFF; cdr3_nt: TGTGCCAGCAGCCTGGGACTAGCGGGACGGTACAATGAGCAGTTCTTC
j_call: TRBJ1-6; v_call: TRBV28; clone_size: -; d_call: -; cdr3_aa: CASSFSGQGDNSPLHF; cdr3_nt: TGTGCCAGCAGTTTCAGTGGGCAGGGTGATAATTCACCCCTCCACTTT
j_call: TRBJ2-5; v_call: TRBV15; clone_size: few; d_call: -; cdr3_aa: CATSSWRETQYF; cdr3_nt: TGTGCCACCAGCAGTTGGCGAGAGACCCAGTACTTC